Each of the 11 T cell receptor beta chains below was sequenced from the same sample in a study of T cell responses to AZD1222 COVID-19 vaccine. The assay was immunoSEQ multiplex PCR, and TCRdb's table has in-frame clones only and misses some. The table shows more than 60,000 clones, with about four fifths occurring only once. Sample: peripheral blood, taken 28 days after the second AZD1222 dose. Every receptor here comes from an adult who received the AZD1222 COVID-19 vaccine.

The V gene is TRBV27, the J gene TRBJ1-5; D is unclear. Trimming removed 2 bases at V and 2 bases at J, with 10 bases between. The CDR3 runs 15 residues. Germline lookup yields CDR1 MNHEY and CDR2 SMNVEV (reference sequence). CDR3 sequence (DNA): TGTGCCAGCAGTTTAGGGCCCTTGGGCAATCAGCCCCAGCATTTT. The encoded protein is CASSLGPLGNQPQHF.

This chain links TRBV7-8 with TRBJ2-7; D tentatively reads TRBD1 or TRBD2 (5 bases each). There are 15 residues in the CDR3. V was cut by 1 base and J by 6 bases, with 16 bases left in between. The V gene's germline CDR1 is SGHVS and CDR2 FQNEAQ. In DNA form, the CDR3 reads TGTGCCAGCAGCTTAGACCCGGGGCGGTCGGCCGAGCAGTACTTC. Its translation: CASSLDPGRSAEQYF.

The DNA of the CDR3 is TGTGCCAGCAGTTCGCACGGGGGAGGGGACATTCAGTACTTC. As protein: CASSSHGGGDIQYF. The chain joins TRBV28 to TRBJ2-4, with 7 bases that match TRBD2. V was clipped by 4 bases and J by 8 bases; unmatched bases: 8. The germline CDR1 and CDR2 sequences are MDHEN and SYDVKM. The CDR3 totals 14 residues.

V gene TRBV7-2 combines with J gene TRBJ2-5; 10 bases match TRBD2. The CDR3 runs 15 residues. Germline values: CDR1 SGHTA, CDR2 FQGNSA. V shed 5 bases and J 5 bases; nucleotides not matched to a gene: 8. In DNA, the CDR3 is TGTGCCAGCAGCCCCTTGACTAGCGGGTTTGAGACCCAGTACTTC. It translates to CASSPLTSGFETQYF. The full variable domain, rest sourced from reference TRBV7-2 and TRBJ2-5, is GAGVSQSPSNKVTEKGKDVELRCDPISGHTALYWYRQSLGQGLEFLIYFQGNSAPDKSGLPSDRFSAERTGGSVSTLTIQRTQQEDSAVYLCASSPLTSGFETQYFGPGTRLLVL.

V gene TRBV28 combines with J gene TRBJ1-3; a weak D match, TRBD1 (5 bases). The CDR3 spans 14 residues. V was shortened by 7 bases and J by 0 bases, with 10 bases between the two germline ends. Germline V gene lookup returns CDR1 MDHEN and CDR2 SYDVKM. The CDR3 nucleotides read TGTGCCAGCACTCTAGACAGCTCTGGAAACACCATATATTTT. Translation gives CASTLDSSGNTIYF.

V usage is TRBV30 and J usage is TRBJ1-3, with TRBD1 matching 9 bases. The CDR3 consists of 14 residues. The trim removed 4 bases at V and 4 bases at J, leaving 5 bases unmatched. Germline CDR1 reads GTSNPN; CDR2 reads SVGIG (reference sequence). The CDR3 DNA is TGTGCCTGGACCAGGACAGGGGTCGGAAACACCATATATTTT. Encoded protein: CAWTRTGVGNTIYF.

V and J are TRBV6-4 and TRBJ2-1; 10 positions match TRBD2. CDR1 MRHNA and CDR2 SNTAGT come from the germline V gene. Trimming cost V 6 bases and J 2 bases; bases outside gene matches: 4. This CDR3 is built from 15 residues. Written as DNA, the CDR3 is TGTGCCAGCAGCTTACTAGCGGGAACCTACAATGAGCAGTTCTTC. This translates into CASSLLAGTYNEQFF.

This chain joins TRBV10-1 and TRBJ1-1; a weak D match, TRBD1 (5 bases). CDR1 and CDR2 (germline): WNHNN, SYGVQD (reference sequence). This CDR3 has 17 residues. V was cut by 7 bases and J by 0 bases, with 21 bases left in between. CDR3: CASISTLWGTVNTEAFF. In DNA, the CDR3 is TGCGCCAGCATATCAACGTTGTGGGGGACCGTGAACACTGAAGCTTTCTTT.

Only one count was recorded for this clone. The rearrangement joins TRBV30 to TRBJ1-1; 8 positions match TRBD1. Germline loops: CDR1 GTSNPN, CDR2 SVGIG (reference sequence). This CDR3 is 12 amino acids long. Losses at the gene ends were 4 bases for V and 2 bases for J; bases not matched to a gene: 0. The DNA of the CDR3 is TGTGCCTGGACAGGGGGCAACACTGAAGCTTTCTTT. Protein product: CAWTGGNTEAFF.

The sample holds one count of this clone. The V gene is TRBV12-3 or TRBV12-4, the J gene TRBJ1-5; D call uncertain. Trimming pared 6 bases from V and 3 bases from J, leaving 9 bases between. The CDR3 length is 13 residues. The CDR3 protein is CASRRGPNQPQHF. The CDR3 region has the DNA TGTGCCAGCAGGCGGGGTCCCAATCAGCCCCAGCATTTT.

The rearrangement links TRBV28 to TRBJ1-1, with unresolved D. In germline, CDR1 is MDHEN, CDR2 SYDVKM. V was cut by 3 bases and J by 0 bases, with 5 bases left in between. This CDR3 comprises 13 residues. The CDR3 loop reads CASSLVVNTEAFF. CDR3 in DNA: TGTGCCAGCAGTTTGGTCGTGAACACTGAAGCTTTCTTT.